This T cell receptor (beta chain) is drawn from a study of blood T cell repertoires in COVID-19. On the study more broadly: The United States, Italy and Spain provided the acute and convalescent COVID-19 samples. Sources were T cells, B-cell-depleted T cells, or PBMCs; the material itself was cDNA or gDNA.

CDR1 MNHNS and CDR2 SASEGT come from the germline V gene. With 2 bases clipped from V and 0 bases from J, the junction kept 1 base outside the gene matches. The CDR3 has 15 amino acids. Per the study methods: Reference gene primer amplification gave estimated nucleated cell counts. Only in-frame clones appear in the TCRdb table, and some are missing; sequencing was by immunoSEQ multiplex PCR. Clonal size and the V and J genes are those of that table, whereas D and trimming came from the DNA. The data hold roughly 250,000 clones, with about four fifths observed a single time. The clonotype comes from a woman in her thirties or forties who had recovered from COVID-19. The rearrangement uses TRBV6-1 and TRBJ1-5; 7 nucleotides align to TRBD1. Sequenced input: peripheral blood. The CDR3 nucleotides are TGTGCCAGCAGTGAACGGACAGGTAGCAATCAGCCCCAGCATTTT. Translating it yields CASSERTGSNQPQHF.